Each of the 22 T cell receptor beta chains below was sequenced from the same sample in a study of blood T cell repertoires in COVID-19 (dated by TCRdb to the early 2020s). The protocol used for the library was the immunoSEQ multiplex PCR assay. The immuneACCESS repertoire file appears here via TCRdb, limited to in-frame rearrangements. These files lack a portion of the clones; in checked studies, under half of the deficit traces to unresolved V genes, and the cause of the others is not known. Within this sample are 200,000 to 300,000 clones, with approximately 92% of them counted one time only. The ten most abundant clones make up 2.6% of the sample. The sample comprised peripheral blood. The receptor set was obtained from a person aged 18 to 35 with COVID-19, enrolled during active disease.

This clone was counted only a few times. The chain uses TRBV19 and TRBJ1-3, with D unresolved. CDR1 is LNHDA, CDR2 SQIVND, per germline (reference sequence). This CDR3 has 15 amino acids. V was cut by 7 bases and J by 1 base, with 14 bases left in between. DNA for the CDR3: TGTGCCAGTACTGTAGCCGTACGTTCTGGAAACACCATATATTTT. This sequence encodes CASTVAVRSGNTIYF.

This sequence joins TRBV25-1 and TRBJ1-6, with D possibly matching TRBD1 (6 bases). CDR3 length: 13 amino acids. Trimming left V 4 bases short and J 6 bases short, with 7 bases between. The germline V gene encodes CDR1 MGHDK and CDR2 SYGVNS. The CDR3 protein is CASSGQANSPLHF. In nucleotides, the CDR3 is TGTGCCAGCAGTGGACAGGCTAATTCACCCCTCCACTTT. The full variable domain, in which reference TRBV25-1 and TRBJ1-6 provide the parts outside the CDR3, is EADIYQTPRYLVIGTGKKITLECSQTMGHDKMYWYQQDPGMELHLIHYSYGVNSTEKGDLSSESTVSRIRTEHFPLTLESARPSHTSQYLCASSGQANSPLHFGNGTRLTVT.

This clone was observed once. V gene TRBV7-9 combines with J gene TRBJ2-2, with 9 bases that match TRBD1. The CDR3 loop spans 14 amino acids. V trimming: 5 bases; J trimming: 5 bases; junction bases outside the gene matches: 3. Germline CDR1 is SEHNR and CDR2 is FQNEAQ (reference sequence). In DNA, the CDR3 is TGTGCCAGCAGCCCGGACAGGGGAACCGGGGAGCTGTTTTTT. Residues: CASSPDRGTGELFF.

V is TRBV6-5 and J is TRBJ1-4; TRBD1 aligns across 10 bases. There are 13 residues in the CDR3. Per germline, CDR1 MNHEY and CDR2 SVGAGI. The J segment lost 5 bases and the V segment lost 11 bases, leaving 5 bases of the junction unmatched. CDR3 loop: CASRDRGNEKLFF. For the CDR3, the DNA is TGTGCCTCCAGGGACAGGGGAAATGAAAAACTGTTTTTT.

The gene calls are TRBV18 and TRBJ2-2, with TRBD1 matching 9 bases. The V segment lost 2 bases and the J segment 7 bases; nucleotides outside the gene matches: 8. The CDR3 contains 16 residues. Germline assignment: CDR1 KGHSH and CDR2 LQKENI. In DNA, the CDR3 is TGTGCCAGCTCACCAAACACAGGGGGCGAGAGCGGGGAGCTGTTTTTT. As protein: CASSPNTGGESGELFF.

This clone was seen a single time. The chain uses TRBV13 and TRBJ2-7; 8 bases map to TRBD1. The germline gives CDR1 PRHDT, CDR2 FYEKMQ (reference sequence). V shed 8 bases and J 4 bases; nucleotides not matched to a gene: 7. The CDR3 consists of 13 residues. The CDR3 spells CASSTGALYEQYF. CDR3 nucleotides: TGTGCCAGCTCGACAGGGGCCTTATACGAGCAGTACTTC.

The chain couples TRBV7-9 to TRBJ2-1; the D gene is possibly TRBD1 (5 bases). Trimming stripped 6 bases from V and 6 bases from J, with 21 bases between. Germline CDR1 is SEHNR and CDR2 is FQNEAQ (reference sequence). CDR3 length: 16 residues. The CDR3 DNA is TGTGCCAGCAGGTTGTGGTCCTTGGGGCGCGGCAATGAGCAGTTCTTC. The encoded protein is CASRLWSLGRGNEQFF.

The chain recombines TRBV11-2 with TRBJ2-7; 12 bases map to TRBD2. This CDR3 spans 17 amino acids. Losses at the gene ends were 0 bases for V and 4 bases for J; bases not matched to a gene: 7. Germline V gives CDR1 SGHAT, CDR2 FQNNGV. CDR3: CASSLDRLAGGKYEQYF. The CDR3 DNA sequence: TGTGCCAGCAGCTTAGATAGGCTAGCGGGAGGGAAATACGAGCAGTACTTC.

This clone has only one observation. The chain joins TRBV3-1 (or the pseudogene TRBV3-2) to TRBJ2-7; weak D call: TRBD2 (6 bases). Trimming removed 4 bases from V and 3 bases from J, with 10 bases in between. In germline, CDR1 is LGHDT, CDR2 YNNKEL (reference sequence). The length of the CDR3 is 13 residues. CDR3 sequence: CASSRGTYYEQYF. In DNA form, the CDR3 reads TGTGCCAGCAGCCGCGGGACTTACTACGAGCAGTACTTC.

CDR3 protein: CASSEMISAVTEAFF. The CDR3 nucleotides read TGTGCCAGCAGTGAAATGATCAGCGCCGTCACTGAAGCTTTCTTT. The J gene is TRBJ1-1, the V gene TRBV25-1; D gene uncertain. CDR1 is MGHDK, CDR2 SYGVNS, per germline. The CDR3 loop spans 15 amino acids. Trimming removed 2 bases at V and 4 bases at J, with 14 bases between.

This sequence joins TRBV7-8 and TRBJ2-1; 11 bases fit TRBD2. The CDR3 has 17 amino acids. The junction had 5 bases not matched to a gene; V was cut back by 1 base and J by 3 bases. The germline V gene has CDR1 SGHVS and CDR2 FQNEAQ. CDR3 amino acids: CASSLGGTSGVYNEQFF. The CDR3, as DNA: TGTGCCAGCAGCTTAGGGGGGACTAGCGGAGTCTACAATGAGCAGTTCTTC.

The genes are TRBV10-1 and TRBJ2-7; the D is unclear. V was shortened by 0 bases and J by 3 bases, with 6 bases between the two germline ends. This CDR3 is 13 amino acids long. The germline CDR1 and CDR2 sequences are WNHNN and SYGVQD (reference sequence). The CDR3 sequence: CASSESRGYEQYF. For the CDR3, the DNA is TGCGCCAGCAGTGAGTCACGAGGCTACGAGCAGTACTTC.

This chain uses TRBV2 with TRBJ2-1, with TRBD2 identical over 8 bases. V trimming: 9 bases; J trimming: 1 base; junction bases outside the gene matches: 11. Germline CDR1 reads SNHLY; CDR2 reads FYNNEI. There are 16 residues in the CDR3. The CDR3 loop reads CARHTDSGISYNEQFF. CDR3 nucleotides: TGTGCCAGACACACCGATAGCGGGATTTCCTACAATGAGCAGTTCTTC.

As regards this clone: Relative to the germline gene, one junction end is altered; a read error may explain this. The V call is TRBV24-1, the J call TRBJ1-1, with TRBD1 matching over 8 bases. The CDR3 has 15 residues. Germline V gene sequence: CDR1 KGHDR, CDR2 SFDVKD. The CDR3 reads CATSDEQGGNAEAFF. CDR3 DNA: TGTGCCACCAGTGATGAACAGGGGGGGAACGCTGAAGCTTTCTTT.

The V and J genes are TRBV28 and TRBJ1-5; D unresolved. V lost 8 bases and J 0 bases, leaving 14 bases between the germline ends. The CDR3 spans 15 residues. CDR1 and CDR2 (germline): MDHEN, SYDVKM. The CDR3, as DNA: TGTGCCAGCCGCGAACGGAGGGTTAGCAATCAGCCCCAGCATTTT. Protein sequence: CASRERRVSNQPQHF. The full variable domain, with the rest looked up from reference TRBV28 and TRBJ1-5, is DVKVTQSSRYLVKRTGEKVFLECVQDMDHENMFWYRQDPGLGLRLIYFSYDVKMKEKGDIPEGYSVSREKKERFSLILESASTNQTSMYLCASRERRVSNQPQHFGDGTRLSIL.

The chain links TRBV5-5 to TRBJ1-4; the match to TRBD1 covers 8 bases. V trimming: 2 bases; J trimming: 2 bases; junction bases outside the gene matches: 11. The CDR3 is made up of 18 amino acids. Germline assignment: CDR1 SGHKS and CDR2 YYEKEE (reference sequence). The CDR3 coding sequence is TGTGCCAGCAGCTTCCGACTAGGACAGGGCGGGACTAATGAAAAACTGTTTTTT. Its translation is CASSFRLGQGGTNEKLFF.

The chain is built from TRBV7-2 and TRBJ2-5, with D hard to call. Germline V gene lookup returns CDR1 SGHTA and CDR2 FQGNSA. V lost 5 bases and J 5 bases, leaving 15 bases between the germline ends. The length of the CDR3 is 14 residues. CDR3 nucleotide sequence: TGTGCCAGCAGCCCGTCGAGTATTGTGGAGACCCAGTACTTC. Its protein is CASSPSSIVETQYF.

The V gene is TRBV11-2, the J gene TRBJ2-2, with D perhaps matching TRBD1 (6 bases). V was cut by 5 bases and J by 2 bases, with 9 bases left in between. The CDR3 contains 14 residues. From germline, CDR1 is SGHAT and CDR2 FQNNGV. The CDR3 coding sequence is TGTGCCAGCAGCCGACAGGTCAACACCGGGGAGCTGTTTTTT. This translates into CASSRQVNTGELFF.

V usage is TRBV5-8 and J usage is TRBJ1-2; tentatively, D is TRBD1 (5 bases). Germline CDR1 is SGHTS and CDR2 is YDEGEE. CDR3 length: 12 residues. Trimming removed 0 bases at V and 5 bases at J, with 5 bases between. The CDR3, as DNA: TGTGCCAGCAGCTTGGAGGGGTATGGCTACACCTTC. This gives the protein CASSLEGYGYTF.

This clone appeared a single time. The rearrangement joins TRBV28 to TRBJ2-7; possible D gene TRBD1, 5 bases. The CDR3 loop spans 15 amino acids. The V gene lost 1 base and the J gene lost 2 bases, with 12 bases spanning the gap. Germline V gene data show CDR1 as MDHEN and CDR2 as SYDVKM. The CDR3 sequence is CASSLFSTDTYEQYF. CDR3 bases: TGTGCCAGCAGTTTATTCTCGACAGACACCTACGAGCAGTACTTC. Drawing the rest from reference TRBV28 and TRBJ2-7, the complete variable domain is DVKVTQSSRYLVKRTGEKVFLECVQDMDHENMFWYRQDPGLGLRLIYFSYDVKMKEKGDIPEGYSVSREKKERFSLILESASTNQTSMYLCASSLFSTDTYEQYFGPGTRLTVT.

This chain links TRBV5-1 with TRBJ2-5; TRBD2 aligns across 13 bases. J was trimmed by 4 bases and V by 0 bases; bases with no gene match: 6. The germline gives CDR1 SGHRS, CDR2 YFSETQ. The CDR3 extends over 17 amino acids. The CDR3 DNA reads TGCGCCAGCAGCTTGGAACTAGCGGGAGGGGTCCCAGAGACCCAGTACTTC. Its translation is CASSLELAGGVPETQYF.

The chain couples TRBV7-9 to TRBJ1-2; no clear D gene. This CDR3 has 12 residues. Trimming cost V 3 bases and J 8 bases, with 10 bases left between them. The germline gives CDR1 SEHNR, CDR2 FQNEAQ (reference sequence). As DNA, the CDR3 is TGTGCCAGCAGCTTGCCAGGCGTGGGCTACACCTTC. The encoded protein is CASSLPGVGYTF.